This is a list of T cell receptor beta chains from one sample in a study of cytomegalovirus exposure and HLA in healthy donors. Data came from immunoSEQ multiplex PCR; TCRdb stores just in-frame clones and leaves some out. This sample has about 110,000 clones, with 73% found just once. Sequenced material: PBMCs. These TCRs come from a young man in good health and CMV-seronegative. CDR3s include the opening cysteine and the closing phenylalanine or tryptophan. D genes are given only for firm matches. Clone sizes are given selectively: once, few, many, or a class where the clone is expanded.

size	J	V	D	CDR3	DNA
-	TRBJ2-7	TRBV27	TRBD1	CASSLRPGTGGYEQYF	TGTGCCAGCAGTTTACGTCCGGGGACAGGGGGCTACGAGCAGTACTTC
once	TRBJ1-2	TRBV5-1	-	CASSPLAEGQGGYTF	TGCGCCAGCAGTCCCCTAGCGGAGGGTCAAGGTGGCTACACCTTC
-	TRBJ1-1	TRBV2	-	CASSEYPPENTEAFF	TGTGCCAGCAGTGAGTATCCTCCAGAGAACACTGAAGCTTTCTTT
few	TRBJ2-7	TRBV4-1	TRBD1	CASSLRTGDEQYF	TGCGCCAGCAGCCTGCGGACAGGGGACGAGCAGTACTTC
-	TRBJ2-3	TRBV4-1	-	CASSPERAGTDTQYF	TGCGCCAGCAGCCCCGAGCGGGCTGGCACAGATACGCAGTATTTT
-	TRBJ1-2	TRBV29-1	TRBD1	CSVRTGAYGYTF	TGCAGCGTACGGACAGGGGCATATGGCTACACCTTC
few	TRBJ2-7	TRBV2	-	CASSGTLIRYEQYF	TGTGCCAGCAGTGGGACTCTCATCCGCTACGAGCAGTACTTC
-	TRBJ2-2	TRBV5-1	TRBD1	CASSLGTGDTGELFF	TGCGCCAGCAGCCTCGGGACAGGAGACACCGGGGAGCTGTTTTTT
-	TRBJ1-5	TRBV4-1	TRBD1	CASSQAGQGATYQPQHF	TGCGCCAGCAGCCAAGCGGGACAGGGGGCTACATATCAGCCCCAGCATTTT
-	TRBJ2-7	TRBV4-2	-	CASSQGTGGPSYEQYF	TGTGCCAGCAGCCAAGGTACGGGGGGCCCTTCCTACGAGCAGTACTTC
-	TRBJ1-2	TRBV30	-	CAWSVPGTPYYGYTF	TGTGCCTGGAGTGTCCCCGGGACACCATACTATGGCTACACCTTC
-	TRBJ2-7	TRBV6-5	-	CASSYASSASYEQYF	TGTGCCAGCAGTTACGCCTCTAGCGCTTCCTACGAGCAGTACTTC
-	TRBJ2-1	TRBV4-1	TRBD2	CASSQDMGRGGYNEQFF	TGCGCCAGCAGCCAAGACATGGGCCGGGGGGGATACAATGAGCAGTTCTTC
-	TRBJ1-3	TRBV10-3	TRBD1	CAALGGTAGNTIYF	TGTGCCGCCCTGGGCGGGACAGCTGGAAACACCATATATTTT
-	TRBJ2-7	TRBV5-4	-	CASSLAPGRLDEQYF	TGTGCCAGCAGCTTGGCTCCCGGGAGACTTGACGAGCAGTACTTC